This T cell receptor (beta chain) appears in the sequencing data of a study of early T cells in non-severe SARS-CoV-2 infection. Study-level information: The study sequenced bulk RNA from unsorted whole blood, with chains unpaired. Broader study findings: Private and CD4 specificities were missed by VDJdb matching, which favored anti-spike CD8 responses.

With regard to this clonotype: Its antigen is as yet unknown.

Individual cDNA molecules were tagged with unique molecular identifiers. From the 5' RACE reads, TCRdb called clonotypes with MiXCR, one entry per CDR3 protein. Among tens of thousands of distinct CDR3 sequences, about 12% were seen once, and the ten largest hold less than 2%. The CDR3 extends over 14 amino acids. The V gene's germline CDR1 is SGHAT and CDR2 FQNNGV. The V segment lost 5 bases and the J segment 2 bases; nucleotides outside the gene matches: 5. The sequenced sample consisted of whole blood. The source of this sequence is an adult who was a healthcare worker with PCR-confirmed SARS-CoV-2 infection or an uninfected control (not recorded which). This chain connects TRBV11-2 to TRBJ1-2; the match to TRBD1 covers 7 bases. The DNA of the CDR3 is TGTGCCAGCAGCGCACTGGGACAGAACTATGGCTACACCTTC. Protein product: CASSALGQNYGYTF.